Below, one T cell receptor beta chain is given with its context. The antigen remains unidentified. This entry comes from a study of blood T cells in healthy people across ages. For the second PCR, which ran for about 7 to 11 cycles, a sample-barcoded 5' primer and a J-beta primer mix were used. Carrying 12 random nucleotides, a template-switch adaptor labeled each individual cDNA molecule. Using its own MiXCR run on the 5' RACE reads, TCRdb lists one record per CDR3 protein. Of hundreds of thousands of distinct CDR3 sequences in the sample, 20% to 25% are singletons; the top ten hold approximately 20%. The CDR3 is 11 residues long. Trimming left V 3 bases short and J 7 bases short, with 6 bases between. Overall study results and limits: Both higher diversity and more naive CD4+ cells marked long-lived donors when set against aged donors.

The receptor was derived from a man aged 65 to 85 in good health. The genes are TRBV12-3 or TRBV12-4 and TRBJ1-1; D call uncertain. Input material: blood. The CDR3 region is CASSFLYEAFF. Here the CDR3 DNA reads TGTGCCAGCAGTTTTCTGTATGAAGCTTTCTTT.